Listed here are 19 T cell receptor beta chains from one sample, sequenced in a study of blood T cell repertoires in COVID-19. TCRdb's copy holds only in-frame clones and misses some; the assay was immunoSEQ multiplex PCR. Of 110,000 to 150,000 clones listed, under 80% are singletons. The sequenced sample was peripheral blood. The receptors stem from a man aged 55-75 years with acute or convalescent COVID-19.

The chain links TRBV5-1 to TRBJ2-7; 7 bases are shared with TRBD2. This CDR3 has 16 residues. Losses at the gene ends were 3 bases for V and 2 bases for J; bases not matched to a gene: 11. Germline V gene lookup returns CDR1 SGHRS and CDR2 YFSETQ. The CDR3 sequence: CASSYGEGFGAYEQYF. The CDR3 DNA follows: TGCGCCAGCAGCTATGGGGAGGGGTTCGGGGCCTACGAGCAGTACTTC.

The chain carries TRBV28 and TRBJ2-3; 8 nucleotides line up with TRBD2. V lost 2 bases to trimming and J lost 3 bases; unmatched junction nucleotides: 4. This CDR3 spans 15 amino acids. Per germline, CDR1 MDHEN and CDR2 SYDVKM. CDR3 in DNA: TGTGCCAGCAGTTTAGTTAGCGGGATGACAGATACGCAGTATTTT. This gives the protein CASSLVSGMTDTQYF.

The chain combines TRBV2 with TRBJ2-5; D is unclear. CDR1 is SNHLY, CDR2 FYNNEI, per germline. The CDR3 runs 13 residues. V lost 4 bases and J lost 5, with 11 bases in between. CDR3: CASSVFEEETQYF. The CDR3 DNA is TGTGCCAGCAGTGTGTTCGAGGAGGAGACCCAGTACTTC.

Worth noting for this clone: Its ends do not fully match the called genes, so a read error is possible. V usage is TRBV7-9 and J usage is TRBJ2-7, with 9 bases matching TRBD2. Germline V gene lookup returns CDR1 SEHNR and CDR2 FQNEAQ (reference sequence). The CDR3 sequence is 12 residues long. The CDR3, as DNA: TGCCTGTCGGCTAGCGGGACTAACGAGCAGTACTTC. Translating gives CLSASGTNEQYF.

The chain employs TRBV5-6 and TRBJ2-5; 7 bases are shared with TRBD2. The CDR3 is 17 residues long. V shed 0 bases, J shed 1 base, and the junction held 9 bases outside the gene matches. The V gene's germline CDR1 is SGHDT and CDR2 YYEEEE. CDR3 sequence: CASSLVRLAVIQETQYF. CDR3 DNA: TGTGCCAGCAGCTTGGTTCGGCTAGCGGTCATCCAAGAGACCCAGTACTTC.

The chain links TRBV4-2 to TRBJ2-2; TRBD1 aligns across 9 bases. J was trimmed by 6 bases and V by 3 bases; bases with no gene match: 5. This CDR3 spans 15 amino acids. Germline loops: CDR1 LGHNA, CDR2 YNFKEQ. CDR3 residues: CASSHSTGGAGELFF. DNA of the CDR3: TGTGCCAGCAGCCATTCCACAGGGGGCGCCGGGGAGCTGTTTTTT.

The rearrangement uses TRBV6-5 and TRBJ2-3, with 8 bases fitting TRBD2. The germline CDR1 and CDR2 sequences are MNHEY and SVGAGI. V lost 6 bases, J lost 1 base, and 0 bases stayed unmatched. The CDR3 contains 13 residues. Written as DNA, the CDR3 is TGTGCCAGCAGGACTAGCGGCACAGATACGCAGTATTTT. Protein sequence: CASRTSGTDTQYF.

CDR3 DNA sequence: TGTGCCAGCAGTTACTCCGACAGGGCCTCCTACGAGCAGTACTTC. It encodes CASSYSDRASYEQYF. The chain links TRBV6-5 to TRBJ2-7; 7 positions match TRBD1. This CDR3 is 15 amino acids long. V lost 0 bases, J lost 0 bases, and 2 bases stayed unmatched. Germline V CDR1 and CDR2: MNHEY, SVGAGI.

The CDR3 protein is CASSPRGLEGNEQFF. The CDR3 region has the DNA TGTGCCAGCTCACCACGGGGACTAGAAGGCAATGAGCAGTTCTTC. The genes are TRBV18 and TRBJ2-1, with TRBD2 identical over 8 bases. The CDR3 is made up of 15 amino acids. CDR1 and CDR2 (germline): KGHSH, LQKENI. The V segment lost 1 base and the J segment 6 bases; nucleotides outside the gene matches: 5.

The chain is built from TRBV6-6 and TRBJ2-7; TRBD2 matches 13 bases. Trimming took 6 bases from V and 2 from J; bases not matched to a gene: 4. CDR1 and CDR2 (germline): MNHNY, SVGAGI (reference sequence). This CDR3 is 15 amino acids long. In nucleotides, the CDR3 is TGTGCCAGCAGCCAGACTAGCGGGAGGACCTACGAGCAGTACTTC. It specifies CASSQTSGRTYEQYF.

This chain connects TRBV7-9 to TRBJ2-7, with TRBD1 identical over 9 bases. This CDR3 spans 14 amino acids. Germline V CDR1 and CDR2: SEHNR, FQNEAQ (reference sequence). V lost 5 bases and J lost 2; bases outside the gene matches: 4. The chain's CDR3 is CASSNRDRAYEQYF. The DNA for the CDR3 is TGTGCCAGCAGCAACCGGGACAGGGCCTACGAGCAGTACTTC.

The chain combines TRBV11-2 with TRBJ1-6; possible D gene TRBD1, 6 bases. Trimming stripped 5 bases from V and 10 bases from J, with 15 bases between. From germline, CDR1 is SGHAT and CDR2 FQNNGV. The CDR3 runs 14 residues. Here the CDR3 DNA reads TGTGCCAGCAGCGTGACAGGTGCCCGGTCACCCCTCCACTTT. Translating it yields CASSVTGARSPLHF.

The chain employs TRBV3-1 (or the pseudogene TRBV3-2) and TRBJ1-1, with a weak D call TRBD1 (6 bases). The V end lost 4 bases, the J end lost 5 bases, and 17 bases lay between the germline ends. Germline V lookup: CDR1 LGHDT, CDR2 YNNKEL (reference sequence). The CDR3 totals 15 residues. Here the CDR3 DNA reads TGTGCCAGCAGCCTGAGGGTAGGGGGAGGGACTGAAGCTTTCTTT. This translates into CASSLRVGGGTEAFF.

The J gene is TRBJ2-3, the V gene TRBV7-2, with D possibly being TRBD1 (5 bases). The CDR3 loop spans 16 amino acids. Germline CDR1 is SGHTA and CDR2 is FQGNSA. V lost 1 base and J 2 bases, leaving 13 bases between the germline ends. CDR3 sequence reads: CASSLGSGRSTDTQYF. The CDR3 DNA follows: TGTGCCAGCAGCTTAGGGTCAGGGCGGTCCACAGATACGCAGTATTTT.

CDR3 DNA sequence: TGCAGCGTGCCCCCCCCGGGACAGGGCACAGATACGCAGTATTTT. This translates into CSVPPPGQGTDTQYF. The rearrangement joins TRBV29-1 to TRBJ2-3, with 8 bases aligning to TRBD1. V shed 6 bases, J shed 1 base, and the junction held 9 bases outside the gene matches. Per germline, CDR1 SQVTM and CDR2 ANQGSEA. The CDR3 is made up of 15 amino acids.

This chain joins TRBV10-1 and TRBJ1-5, with TRBD1 identical over 7 bases. Germline CDR1 and CDR2: WNHNN and SYGVQD (reference sequence). The CDR3 spans 10 residues. Trimming took 9 bases from V and 9 from J; bases not matched to a gene: 2. In DNA form, the CDR3 reads TGCGCCAGTAGGGGGCCGCCCCAGCATTTT. Protein product: CASRGPPQHF.

The V call is TRBV29-1, the J call TRBJ2-2, with D tentatively TRBD1 (6 bases). The germline CDR1 and CDR2 sequences are SQVTM and ANQGSEA. The V end was cut by 7 bases, the J end by 6 bases, with 15 bases between. The CDR3 has 13 residues. The CDR3 here is CSARQASAGELFF. For the CDR3, the DNA is TGCAGCGCCAGACAGGCGTCGGCCGGGGAGCTGTTTTTT.

The chain carries TRBV6-5 and TRBJ2-7; D is undetermined. Germline-derived CDR1 and CDR2 are MNHEY and SVGAGI. V lost 3 bases and J 3 bases, leaving 12 bases between the germline ends. The CDR3 length is 14 residues. In DNA form, the CDR3 reads TGTGCCAGCAGTTATCGAGGAGCTAACTACGAGCAGTACTTC. This translates into CASSYRGANYEQYF.

V usage is TRBV3-1 (or the pseudogene TRBV3-2) and J usage is TRBJ2-3; perhaps TRBD1 as D (5 bases). The CDR3 runs to 14 residues. Germline-derived CDR1 and CDR2 are LGHDT and YNNKEL (reference sequence). Trimming took 4 bases from V and 2 from J, leaving 10 bases between them. For the CDR3, the DNA is TGTGCCAGCAGCCTCAGGGCCGCCACAGATACGCAGTATTTT. Protein: CASSLRAATDTQYF.